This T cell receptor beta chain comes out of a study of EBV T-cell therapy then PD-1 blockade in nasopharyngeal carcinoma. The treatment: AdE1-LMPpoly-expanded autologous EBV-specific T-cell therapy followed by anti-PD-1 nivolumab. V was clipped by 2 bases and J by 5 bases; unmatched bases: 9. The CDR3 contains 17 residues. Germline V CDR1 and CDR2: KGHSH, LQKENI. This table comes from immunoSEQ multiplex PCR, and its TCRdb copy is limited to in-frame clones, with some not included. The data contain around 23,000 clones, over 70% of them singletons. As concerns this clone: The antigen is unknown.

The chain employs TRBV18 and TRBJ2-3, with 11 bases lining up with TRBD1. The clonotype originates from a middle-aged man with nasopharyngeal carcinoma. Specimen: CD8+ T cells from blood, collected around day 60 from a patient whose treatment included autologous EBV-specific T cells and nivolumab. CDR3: CASSPYQDRGHGDTQYF. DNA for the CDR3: TGTGCCAGCTCACCATACCAGGACAGGGGGCACGGAGATACGCAGTATTTT.